This T cell receptor (beta chain) stems from a study of shared clonotypes between healthy human individuals. Positive CCR7 selection of CD45RO-negative cells yielded the naive CD8 cells, and terminally differentiated effector memory CD45RA+ cells were excluded. The germline V gene encodes CDR1 SEHNR and CDR2 FQNEAQ (reference sequence). J lost 4 bases, V lost 2 bases, and 7 bases had no gene match. The CDR3 spans 16 residues. For every subset, genomic DNA was evenly distributed across several immunoSEQ plates. TCRdb's copy holds only in-frame clones and misses some; the assay was immunoSEQ multiplex PCR. The table has over 2 million clones, around 96% seen once. Study-level findings and limits: Roughly 5% of naive CD4 clonotypes were common to a few donors.

With regard to this clone: Its specificity is not known.

The chain combines TRBV7-9 with TRBJ2-5; 10 bases fit TRBD2. The receptor was derived from a man between 18 and 29 years old in good health. What was sequenced was naive CD8+ T cells sorted from blood. For the CDR3, the DNA is TGTGCCAGCAGCTTAACTCTAGCGGGGGCAGGAGAGACCCAGTACTTC. As protein: CASSLTLAGAGETQYF.